Detailed here is one T cell receptor (beta chain). CDR1 is SGHRS, CDR2 YFSETQ, per germline. The CDR3 loop spans 13 amino acids. Trimming removed 2 bases from V and 5 bases from J; junction bases left unmatched: 4. This sample was taken from a study of blood T cell repertoires in COVID-19. TCRdb keeps only in-frame clones here, not all; method: immunoSEQ multiplex PCR. The data show roughly 200,000 clones, with roughly three quarters seen just once and almost 6% held by the top ten. This chain connects TRBV5-1 to TRBJ2-7; 7 bases map to TRBD1. The receptor comes from a woman aged 40 to 55 with COVID-19, enrolled during active disease. The source material was peripheral blood. CDR3 loop: CASSFRGGDEQYF. The DNA for the CDR3 is TGCGCCAGCAGCTTTCGAGGGGGCGACGAGCAGTACTTC.